The entry that follows covers one TCR beta chain sequence. Its antigen is as yet unknown. The source of the sample is a study of shared clonotypes between healthy human individuals. Each subset's genomic DNA was split evenly across several immunoSEQ plates. Per the study methods: ImmunoSEQ output lacked quality scores and full-length reads, limiting matched filtering. Method: immunoSEQ multiplex PCR; TCRdb's copy keeps in-frame clones and lacks some. The DNA gave D and trimming, while V, J and clone size come from that table. The data show 650,000 to 800,000 clones, with roughly 94% seen just once and 24% held by the top ten. The naive CD8 fraction comprised CD45RO-negative cells positively selected for CCR7 and excluded terminally differentiated effector memory CD45RA+ cells. Findings and caveats of the study: A limitation of the genetic and exposure-history diversity represented arose from few donors.

The TCR originated in a man aged 30-40 years in good health. The sample comprised naive CD8+ T cells sorted from blood.

The CDR3 DNA sequence: TGTGCCAGCAGCTTCTGGACTCTCGCCTACAATGAGCAGTTCTTC. It codes for CASSFWTLAYNEQFF. This chain joins TRBV5-6 and TRBJ2-1; maybe TRBD2 (5 bases). The CDR3 sequence is 15 residues long. CDR1 and CDR2 from the germline V gene are SGHDT and YYEEEE. V was shortened by 2 bases and J by 2 bases, with 11 bases between the two germline ends. The full variable domain, rest sourced from reference TRBV5-6 and TRBJ2-1, is DAGVTQSPTHLIKTRGQQVTLRCSPKSGHDTVSWYQQALGQGPQFIFQYYEEEERQRGNFPDRFSGHQFPNYSSELNVNALLLGDSALYLCASSFWTLAYNEQFFGPGTRLTVL.